The present entry profiles one T cell receptor beta chain with its context. The antigen is not known. Germline loops: CDR1 MNHNS, CDR2 SASEGT. The CDR3 is made up of 14 amino acids. Trimming pared 5 bases from V and 4 bases from J, leaving 14 bases between. The data stem from a study of blood T cells in healthy people across ages. Study-wide background: Template switching caught about one barcoded beta molecule for each two T cells. General observations from the study: There was no known CMV status for donors, so expanded clonotype changes were possibly confounded.

Through a sample-barcoded 5' primer and a J-beta primer mix, a second PCR was run for 7 to 11 cycles. One entry per CDR3 protein, called by TCRdb with MiXCR from the 5' RACE reads. The profile covers approximately 730,000 distinct CDR3 sequences, with 43% appearing a single time and 20% to 25% taken by the ten largest. The specimen was blood. This receptor was taken from a woman in her sixties or seventies in good health. V and J are TRBV6-1 and TRBJ1-1; perhaps TRBD1 as D (6 bases). CDR3 sequence (DNA): TGTGCCAGCAGTCAAACAGGGAGTGGCACTGAAGCTTTCTTT. Protein sequence: CASSQTGSGTEAFF.